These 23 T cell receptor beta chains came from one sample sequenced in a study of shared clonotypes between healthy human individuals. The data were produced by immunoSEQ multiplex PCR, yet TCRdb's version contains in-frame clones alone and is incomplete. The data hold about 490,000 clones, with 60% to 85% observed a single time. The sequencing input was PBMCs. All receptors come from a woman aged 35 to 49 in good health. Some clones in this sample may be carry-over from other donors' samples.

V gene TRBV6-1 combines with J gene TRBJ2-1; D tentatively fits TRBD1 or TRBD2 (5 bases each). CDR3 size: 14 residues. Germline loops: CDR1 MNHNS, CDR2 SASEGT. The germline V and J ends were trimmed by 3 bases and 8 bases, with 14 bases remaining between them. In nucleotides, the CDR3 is TGTGCCAGCAGTGATTGGGTCGGGGCCTATGAGCAGTTCTTC. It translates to CASSDWVGAYEQFF.

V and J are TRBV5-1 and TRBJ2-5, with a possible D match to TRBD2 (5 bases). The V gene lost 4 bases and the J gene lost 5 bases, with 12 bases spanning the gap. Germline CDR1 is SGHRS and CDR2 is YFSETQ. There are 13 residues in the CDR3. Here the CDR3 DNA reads TGCGCCAGCAGCCAGCTGGGCGGGGAGACCCAGTACTTC. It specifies CASSQLGGETQYF.

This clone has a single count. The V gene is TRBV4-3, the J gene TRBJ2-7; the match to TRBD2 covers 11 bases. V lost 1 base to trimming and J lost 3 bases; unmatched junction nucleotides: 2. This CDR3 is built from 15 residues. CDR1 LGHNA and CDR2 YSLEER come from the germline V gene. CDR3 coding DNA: TGCGCCAGCAGCCAAGCCGGGACTAGCGGCTACGAGCAGTACTTC. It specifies CASSQAGTSGYEQYF.

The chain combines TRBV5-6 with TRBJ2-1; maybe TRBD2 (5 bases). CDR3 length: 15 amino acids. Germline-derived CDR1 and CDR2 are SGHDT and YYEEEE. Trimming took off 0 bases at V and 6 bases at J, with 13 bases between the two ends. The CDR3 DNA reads TGTGCCAGCAGCTTGGTCGGGGTGCCGCCCAATGAGCAGTTCTTC. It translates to CASSLVGVPPNEQFF.

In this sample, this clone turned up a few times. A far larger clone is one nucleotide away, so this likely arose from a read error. For the CDR3, the DNA is TGTGCCAGCAGCCCGGGCAAGGCATGGGGCTACACCTTC. Translated, it gives CASSPGKAWGYTF. The chain has TRBV5-4 and TRBJ1-2; D remains unclear. The length of the CDR3 is 13 residues. The ends were cut back, 4 bases at V and 8 bases at J, with 15 bases in the middle. Germline CDR1 and CDR2: SGHNT and YYREEE (reference sequence).

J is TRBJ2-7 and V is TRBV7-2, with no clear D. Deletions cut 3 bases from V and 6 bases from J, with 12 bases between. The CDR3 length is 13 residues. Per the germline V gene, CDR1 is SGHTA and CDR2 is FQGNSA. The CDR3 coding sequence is TGTGCCAGCAGCTTGAACTCCGCAGTCGAGCAGTACTTC. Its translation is CASSLNSAVEQYF.

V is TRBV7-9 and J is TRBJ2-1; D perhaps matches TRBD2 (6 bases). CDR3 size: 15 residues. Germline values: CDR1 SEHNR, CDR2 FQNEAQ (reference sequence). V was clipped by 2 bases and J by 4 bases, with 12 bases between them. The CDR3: CASSLTGDDYNEQFF. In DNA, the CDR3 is TGTGCCAGCAGCTTAACGGGAGATGATTACAATGAGCAGTTCTTC. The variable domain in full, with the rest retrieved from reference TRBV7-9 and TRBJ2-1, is DTGVSQNPRHKITKRGQNVTFRCDPISEHNRLYWYRQTLGQGPEFLTYFQNEAQLEKSRLLSDRFSAERPKGSFSTLEIQRTEQGDSAMYLCASSLTGDDYNEQFFGPGTRLTVL.

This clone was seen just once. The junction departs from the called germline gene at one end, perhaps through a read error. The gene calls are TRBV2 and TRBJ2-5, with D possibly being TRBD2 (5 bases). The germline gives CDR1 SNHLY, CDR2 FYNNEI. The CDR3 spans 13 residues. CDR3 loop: CANSVTLAETQYF. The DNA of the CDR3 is TGTGCCAACAGTGTGACGCTAGCTGAGACCCAGTACTTC.

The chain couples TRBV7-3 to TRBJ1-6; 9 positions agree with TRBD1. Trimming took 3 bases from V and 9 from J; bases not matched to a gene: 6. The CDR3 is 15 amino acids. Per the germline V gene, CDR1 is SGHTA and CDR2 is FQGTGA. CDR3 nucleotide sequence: TGTGCCAGCAGCTTCGGGGGACAGGGAAGTTCACCCCTCCACTTT. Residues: CASSFGGQGSSPLHF. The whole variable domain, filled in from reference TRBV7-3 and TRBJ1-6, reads GAGVSQTPSNKVTEKGKYVELRCDPISGHTALYWYRQSLGQGPEFLIYFQGTGAADDSGLPNDRFFAVRPEGSVSTLKIQRTERGDSAVYLCASSFGGQGSSPLHFGNGTRLTVT.

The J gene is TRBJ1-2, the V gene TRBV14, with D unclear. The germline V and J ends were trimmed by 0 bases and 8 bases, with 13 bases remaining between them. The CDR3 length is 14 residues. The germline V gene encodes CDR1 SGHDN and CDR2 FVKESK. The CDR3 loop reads CASSQESGGWGYTF. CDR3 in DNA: TGTGCCAGCAGCCAAGAAAGCGGTGGTTGGGGCTACACCTTC.

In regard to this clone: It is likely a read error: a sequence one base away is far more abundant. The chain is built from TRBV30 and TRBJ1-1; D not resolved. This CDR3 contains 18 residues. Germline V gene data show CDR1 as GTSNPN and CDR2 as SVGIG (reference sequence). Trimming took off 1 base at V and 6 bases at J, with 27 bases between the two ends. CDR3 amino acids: CAWSASQVRRGSDAEAFF. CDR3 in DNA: TGTGCCTGGAGTGCCTCCCAGGTCCGACGGGGATCGGACGCTGAAGCTTTCTTT.

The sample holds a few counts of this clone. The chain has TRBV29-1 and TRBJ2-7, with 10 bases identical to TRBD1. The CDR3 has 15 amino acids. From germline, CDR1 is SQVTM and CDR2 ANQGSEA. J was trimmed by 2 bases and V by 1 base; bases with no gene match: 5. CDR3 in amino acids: CSVEVRDRGTYEQYF. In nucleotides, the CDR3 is TGCAGCGTTGAAGTGAGGGACAGGGGTACCTACGAGCAGTACTTC.

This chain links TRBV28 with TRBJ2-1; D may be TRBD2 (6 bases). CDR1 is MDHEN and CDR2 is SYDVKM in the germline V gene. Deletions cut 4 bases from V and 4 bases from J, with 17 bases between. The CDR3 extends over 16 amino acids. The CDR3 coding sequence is TGTGCCAGCAGTTCGCCATCTGGAGGGGAATACAATGAGCAGTTCTTC. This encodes CASSSPSGGEYNEQFF.

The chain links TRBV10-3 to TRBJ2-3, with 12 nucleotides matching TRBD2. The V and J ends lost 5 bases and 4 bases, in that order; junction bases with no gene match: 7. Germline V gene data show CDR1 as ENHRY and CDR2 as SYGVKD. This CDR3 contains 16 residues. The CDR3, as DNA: TGTGCCATCAGTCCCCGACTAGCGGGAGTGGCAGATACGCAGTATTTT. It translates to CAISPRLAGVADTQYF.

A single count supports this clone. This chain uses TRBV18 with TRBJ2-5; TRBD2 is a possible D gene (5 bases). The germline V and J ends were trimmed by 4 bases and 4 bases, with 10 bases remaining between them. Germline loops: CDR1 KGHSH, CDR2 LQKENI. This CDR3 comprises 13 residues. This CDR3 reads CASSLTAGETQYF. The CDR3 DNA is TGTGCCAGCTCACTGACGGCGGGAGAGACCCAGTACTTC. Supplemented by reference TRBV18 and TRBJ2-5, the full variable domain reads NAGVMQNPRHLVRRRGQEARLRCSPMKGHSHVYWYRQLPEEGLKFMVYLQKENIIDESGMPKERFSAEFPKEGPSILRIQQVVRGDSAAYFCASSLTAGETQYFGPGTRLLVL.

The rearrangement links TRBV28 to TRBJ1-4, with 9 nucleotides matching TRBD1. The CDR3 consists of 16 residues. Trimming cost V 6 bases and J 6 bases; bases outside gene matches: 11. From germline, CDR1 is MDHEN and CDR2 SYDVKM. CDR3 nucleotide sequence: TGTGCCAGCAGCCCCCACACGGGACAGGGTTATGAAAAACTGTTTTTT. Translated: CASSPHTGQGYEKLFF.

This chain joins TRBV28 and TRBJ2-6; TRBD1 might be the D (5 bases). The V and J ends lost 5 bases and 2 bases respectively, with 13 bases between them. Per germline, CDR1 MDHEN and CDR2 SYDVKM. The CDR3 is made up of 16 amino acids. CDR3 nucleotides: TGTGCCAGCAGTGGAGAAGGGGCGGCTGGGGCCAACGTCCTGACTTTC. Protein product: CASSGEGAAGANVLTF.

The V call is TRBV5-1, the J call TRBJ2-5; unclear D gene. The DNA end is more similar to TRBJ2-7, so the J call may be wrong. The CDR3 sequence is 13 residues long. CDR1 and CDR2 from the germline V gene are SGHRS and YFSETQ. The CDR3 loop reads CASRATGPYEQYF. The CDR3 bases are TGCGCCAGCAGGGCTACCGGACCCTACGAGCAGTACTTC.

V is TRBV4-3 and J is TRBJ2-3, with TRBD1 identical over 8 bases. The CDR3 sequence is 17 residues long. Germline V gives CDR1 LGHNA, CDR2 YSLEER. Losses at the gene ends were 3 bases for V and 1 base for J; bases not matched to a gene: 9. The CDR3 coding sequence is TGCGCCAGCAGCCAGGTTTACAGGGGGGTGGGCACAGATACGCAGTATTTT. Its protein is CASSQVYRGVGTDTQYF.

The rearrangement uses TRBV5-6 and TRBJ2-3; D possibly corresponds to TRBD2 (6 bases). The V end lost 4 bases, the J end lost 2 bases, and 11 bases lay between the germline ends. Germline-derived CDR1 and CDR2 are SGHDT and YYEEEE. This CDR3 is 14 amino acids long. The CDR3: CASSTGLNTDTQYF. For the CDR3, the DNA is TGTGCCAGCAGCACGGGACTCAACACAGATACGCAGTATTTT.

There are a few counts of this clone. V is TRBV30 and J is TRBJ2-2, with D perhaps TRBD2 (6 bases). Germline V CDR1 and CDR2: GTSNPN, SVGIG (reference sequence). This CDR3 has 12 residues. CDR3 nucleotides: TGTGCTCGGCGGGGGAACACCGGGGAGCTGTTTTTT. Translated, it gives CARRGNTGELFF.

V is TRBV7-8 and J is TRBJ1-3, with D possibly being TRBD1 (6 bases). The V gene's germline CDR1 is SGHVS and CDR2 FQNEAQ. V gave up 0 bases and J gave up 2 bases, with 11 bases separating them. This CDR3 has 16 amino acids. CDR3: CASSLARGGTGNTIYF. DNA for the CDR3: TGTGCCAGCAGCTTAGCACGAGGGGGGACTGGAAACACCATATATTTT.

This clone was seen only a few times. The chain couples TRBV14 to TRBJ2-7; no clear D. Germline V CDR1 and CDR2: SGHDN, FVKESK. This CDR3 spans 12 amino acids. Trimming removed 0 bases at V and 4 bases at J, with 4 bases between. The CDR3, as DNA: TGTGCCAGCAGCCAAGACCGGTACGAGCAGTACTTC. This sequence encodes CASSQDRYEQYF.